The clone carrying this T cell receptor beta chain was counted many times. Its antigen is not identified. The sample originates from a study of neurological immune-mediated disorders. Study conclusions and caveats: The multiple sclerosis repertoire cluster was not associated with any clinical or MRI feature. Because no CDR3 amino acid sequences were shared across subjects by expanded clones, private repertoires were suggested in all groups.

By 5'RACE with 10-nucleotide random UMIs, the cDNA was made. TCRdb reanalysed the 5' RACE reads using MiXCR and keeps one entry per CDR3 protein. Of tens of thousands of distinct CDR3 sequences in the sample, approximately 4.5% were seen once. Stored at -80 C, 2 million PBMCs were the source of the unsorted libraries. This CDR3 contains 14 residues. CDR1 MDHEN and CDR2 SYDVKM come from the germline V gene. Trimming took 6 bases from V and 10 from J, leaving 19 bases between them. J is TRBJ2-1 and V is TRBV28; tentatively, D is TRBD1 or TRBD2 (7 bases each). Sequenced input: PBMCs. This clonotype was obtained from a woman aged 55-69 years with multiple sclerosis. The CDR3 loop reads CASRQGGPKREQFF. The CDR3 region has the DNA TGTGCCAGCAGGCAGGGGGGGCCCAAACGGGAGCAGTTCTTC.